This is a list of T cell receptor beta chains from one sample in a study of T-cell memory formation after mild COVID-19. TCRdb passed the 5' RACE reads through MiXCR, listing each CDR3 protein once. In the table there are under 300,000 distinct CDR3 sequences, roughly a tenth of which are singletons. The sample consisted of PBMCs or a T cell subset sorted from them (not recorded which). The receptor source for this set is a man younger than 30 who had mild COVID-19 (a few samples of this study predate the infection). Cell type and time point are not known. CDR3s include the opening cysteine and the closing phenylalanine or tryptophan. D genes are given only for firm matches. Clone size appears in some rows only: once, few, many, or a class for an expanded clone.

CDR3nt: TGTGCCAGCAGTATACCGGGACGCTCCCCCCGATTC; CDR3aa: CASSIPGRSPRF; len: 12; v_gene: TRBV12-3/TRBV12-4; j_gene: TRBJ1-2; abundance: few; d_gene: NA
CDR3nt: TGTGCCAGCAGCTTAGCGTCGGTTTCCGAGCAGTACTTC; CDR3aa: CASSLASVSEQYF; len: 13; v_gene: TRBV7-9; j_gene: TRBJ2-7; abundance: NA; d_gene: NA
CDR3nt: TGCGCCAGCAGCCAAGATGGGGTCAGCTGGGAGTACAATGAGCAGTTCTTC; CDR3aa: CASSQDGVSWEYNEQFF; len: 17; v_gene: TRBV4-3; j_gene: TRBJ2-1; abundance: many; d_gene: NA
CDR3nt: TGTGCCAGCAGCCGACCGTGGGCGGGGGCCCATACGCAGTATTTT; CDR3aa: CASSRPWAGAHTQYF; len: 15; v_gene: TRBV6-2/TRBV6-3; j_gene: TRBJ2-3; abundance: NA; d_gene: NA
CDR3nt: TGTGCCAGCAGCGTAGCGGCAGGGGCTAATTCACCCCTCCACTTT; CDR3aa: CASSVAAGANSPLHF; len: 15; v_gene: TRBV9; j_gene: TRBJ1-6; abundance: NA; d_gene: NA
CDR3nt: TGTGCCACCAGTGATGGGGGAGTTCGCTACAATGAGCAGTTCTTC; CDR3aa: CATSDGGVRYNEQFF; len: 15; v_gene: TRBV24-1; j_gene: TRBJ2-1; abundance: NA; d_gene: NA
CDR3nt: TGTGCCAGCAGCTTATTAGCGGGTTCCTACAATGAGCAGTTCTTC; CDR3aa: CASSLLAGSYNEQFF; len: 15; v_gene: TRBV11-2; j_gene: TRBJ2-1; abundance: many; d_gene: TRBD2
CDR3nt: TGTGCCAGCACTCCAAATAACGGGGAGCTGTTTTTT; CDR3aa: CASTPNNGELFF; len: 12; v_gene: TRBV6-5; j_gene: TRBJ2-2; abundance: many; d_gene: NA
CDR3nt: TGTGCCACCCGTGGAGAGGGGGGTGCGAACACTGAAGCTTTCTTT; CDR3aa: CATRGEGGANTEAFF; len: 15; v_gene: TRBV18; j_gene: TRBJ1-1; abundance: few; d_gene: NA
CDR3nt: TGTGCCAGCAGTCCAACAGGTACCCTCCACTTT; CDR3aa: CASSPTGTLHF; len: 11; v_gene: TRBV6-6; j_gene: TRBJ1-6; abundance: many; d_gene: NA
CDR3nt: TGTGCCAGCAGTAGAACAGGGGAATCACCCCTCCACTTT; CDR3aa: CASSRTGESPLHF; len: 13; v_gene: TRBV6-5; j_gene: TRBJ1-6; abundance: NA; d_gene: TRBD1
CDR3nt: TGTGCCAGCACCGAATTGTCTTCCGGGGATGAGCAGTTCTTC; CDR3aa: CASTELSSGDEQFF; len: 14; v_gene: TRBV6-2/TRBV6-3; j_gene: TRBJ2-1; abundance: many; d_gene: NA
CDR3nt: TGCGCCAGCAGCTTGACCGGAACGGATGGCACTGAAGCTTTCTTT; CDR3aa: CASSLTGTDGTEAFF; len: 15; v_gene: TRBV5-1; j_gene: TRBJ1-1; abundance: NA; d_gene: NA
CDR3nt: TGTGCCAGCAGCTTAGCGCTGACAGGGGGCTTAAGGAACATTCAGTACTTC; CDR3aa: CASSLALTGGLRNIQYF; len: 17; v_gene: TRBV7-8; j_gene: TRBJ2-4; abundance: NA; d_gene: TRBD1
CDR3nt: TGTGCCAGCAGCTCCGGGACTGTCGGGACCCAGTACTTC; CDR3aa: CASSSGTVGTQYF; len: 13; v_gene: TRBV7-2; j_gene: TRBJ2-5; abundance: NA; d_gene: NA
CDR3nt: TGTGCCACCTGGGCGGGACAGGGGGGGACCGGGGAGCTGTTTTTT; CDR3aa: CATWAGQGGTGELFF; len: 15; v_gene: TRBV2; j_gene: TRBJ2-2; abundance: many; d_gene: TRBD1
CDR3nt: TGTGCCAGCTCACCACCAATTGGGGTTTCAGATACGCAGTATTTT; CDR3aa: CASSPPIGVSDTQYF; len: 15; v_gene: TRBV18; j_gene: TRBJ2-3; abundance: few; d_gene: NA
CDR3nt: TGTGCCAGCAGTCGGGACAATAGCAATCAGCCCCAGCATTTT; CDR3aa: CASSRDNSNQPQHF; len: 14; v_gene: TRBV2; j_gene: TRBJ1-5; abundance: NA; d_gene: NA
CDR3nt: TGTGCCAGCACCCCCCGGGAAGGCAACCTAGGGAGCACTGAAGCTTTCTTT; CDR3aa: CASTPREGNLGSTEAFF; len: 17; v_gene: TRBV18; j_gene: TRBJ1-1; abundance: few; d_gene: NA
CDR3nt: TGTGCCAGCAGCCCGGGGACAGGGGGGGTGAAAAACATTCAGTACTTC; CDR3aa: CASSPGTGGVKNIQYF; len: 16; v_gene: TRBV4-2; j_gene: TRBJ2-4; abundance: many; d_gene: TRBD1
CDR3nt: TGTGCCAGCAGCCAGGTGGGGGCCGGGAACACTGAAGCTTTCTTT; CDR3aa: CASSQVGAGNTEAFF; len: 15; v_gene: TRBV4-2; j_gene: TRBJ1-1; abundance: few; d_gene: NA
CDR3nt: TGTGCCCTGCGTGCCGGTAACACCGGGGAGCTGTTTTTT; CDR3aa: CALRAGNTGELFF; len: 13; v_gene: TRBV10-3; j_gene: TRBJ2-2; abundance: many; d_gene: NA
CDR3nt: TGCAGTGCTCACAGAGAGATGAACACTGAAGCTTTCTTT; CDR3aa: CSAHREMNTEAFF; len: 13; v_gene: TRBV20-1; j_gene: TRBJ1-1; abundance: NA; d_gene: NA
CDR3nt: TGTGCCAGCAGCAACAATGGGCTGGGCACGCAGTATTTT; CDR3aa: CASSNNGLGTQYF; len: 13; v_gene: TRBV7-9; j_gene: TRBJ2-3; abundance: few; d_gene: NA
CDR3nt: TGTGCCAGCAGCTTCCGGGACCAAAGAGAAAAACTGTTTTTT; CDR3aa: CASSFRDQREKLFF; len: 14; v_gene: TRBV7-9; j_gene: TRBJ1-4; abundance: NA; d_gene: NA
CDR3nt: TGTGCCAGCAGCTTAAATGCCTCACCTAACTATGGCTACACCTTC; CDR3aa: CASSLNASPNYGYTF; len: 15; v_gene: TRBV7-8; j_gene: TRBJ1-2; abundance: few; d_gene: NA
CDR3nt: TGTGCCACCAGTGCCCGGGGACAGGGAAAGCAGTATTTT; CDR3aa: CATSARGQGKQYF; len: 13; v_gene: TRBV24-1; j_gene: TRBJ2-3; abundance: many; d_gene: TRBD1
CDR3nt: TGCGCCAGCAGCCAAGTGAAGCATTTCTATGGCTACACCTTC; CDR3aa: CASSQVKHFYGYTF; len: 14; v_gene: TRBV4-1; j_gene: TRBJ1-2; abundance: many; d_gene: NA
CDR3nt: TGTGCCAGCAGCCCCCACGGGGGTCGAGATCAGCCCCAGCATTTT; CDR3aa: CASSPHGGRDQPQHF; len: 15; v_gene: TRBV7-2; j_gene: TRBJ1-5; abundance: many; d_gene: NA
CDR3nt: TGCAGCGTTGAAGGTGATCTCAACACCGGGGAGCTGTTTTTT; CDR3aa: CSVEGDLNTGELFF; len: 14; v_gene: TRBV29-1; j_gene: TRBJ2-2; abundance: many; d_gene: NA
CDR3nt: TGTGCCAGCAGCCAAGGGCTAGCGGAATCCACCGGGGAGCTGTTTTTT; CDR3aa: CASSQGLAESTGELFF; len: 16; v_gene: TRBV4-2; j_gene: TRBJ2-2; abundance: few; d_gene: TRBD2
CDR3nt: TGTGCCAGCTCCGAGGGGACAGGGCCAGGAAACACCATATATTTT; CDR3aa: CASSEGTGPGNTIYF; len: 15; v_gene: TRBV7-9; j_gene: TRBJ1-3; abundance: few; d_gene: TRBD1
CDR3nt: TGTGCCAGCAGCCCAGGAAGCGGGCATTCCTACGCCGAGCAGTACTTC; CDR3aa: CASSPGSGHSYAEQYF; len: 16; v_gene: TRBV3-1; j_gene: TRBJ2-7; abundance: few; d_gene: NA
CDR3nt: TGCAGTGCTAGAGGGGACAGCGGGGGGGCCGATACGCAGTATTTT; CDR3aa: CSARGDSGGADTQYF; len: 15; v_gene: TRBV20-1; j_gene: TRBJ2-3; abundance: few; d_gene: TRBD2
CDR3nt: TGCAGCGTTGACGAGGGAGGCACTGAAGCTTTCTTT; CDR3aa: CSVDEGGTEAFF; len: 12; v_gene: TRBV29-1; j_gene: TRBJ1-1; abundance: NA; d_gene: NA
CDR3nt: TGCGCCAGCAGCGATCGGGCCGGGAGCTCCTACAATGAGCAGTTCTTC; CDR3aa: CASSDRAGSSYNEQFF; len: 16; v_gene: TRBV4-1; j_gene: TRBJ2-1; abundance: many; d_gene: NA
CDR3nt: TGCGCCAGCAGCGCGGGACTAGCGGTCTGGAGTGAGCAGTTCTTC; CDR3aa: CASSAGLAVWSEQFF; len: 15; v_gene: TRBV4-3; j_gene: TRBJ2-1; abundance: few; d_gene: TRBD2
CDR3nt: TGCGCCAGCAGCCACTTGACAGGGGTTTCAGATACGCAGTATTTT; CDR3aa: CASSHLTGVSDTQYF; len: 15; v_gene: TRBV4-1; j_gene: TRBJ2-3; abundance: NA; d_gene: TRBD1
CDR3nt: TGTGCCAGCAGCCAGTCGGACAGGGGCACAGATACGCAGTATTTT; CDR3aa: CASSQSDRGTDTQYF; len: 15; v_gene: TRBV4-2; j_gene: TRBJ2-3; abundance: few; d_gene: TRBD1
CDR3nt: TGTGCCAGCTCCCGGGACAGGGGGCAGTCGGCGACTGAAGCTTTCTTT; CDR3aa: CASSRDRGQSATEAFF; len: 16; v_gene: TRBV18; j_gene: TRBJ1-1; abundance: few; d_gene: TRBD1
CDR3nt: TGCAGCGTTGAAGATGGGTTCGGGAGCACAGATACGCAGTATTTT; CDR3aa: CSVEDGFGSTDTQYF; len: 15; v_gene: TRBV29-1; j_gene: TRBJ2-3; abundance: few; d_gene: NA
CDR3nt: TGTGCCAGCAGCCAAGGGACTAGCGGGACGTACACAGATACGCAGTATTTT; CDR3aa: CASSQGTSGTYTDTQYF; len: 17; v_gene: TRBV4-2; j_gene: TRBJ2-3; abundance: NA; d_gene: TRBD2